This passage covers 29 T cell receptor beta chains from one sample sequenced in a study of memory CD4+ T cells and cytomegalovirus serostatus. The sort gate was single viable CD3+CD4+CD8-CD45RO+ cells for memory CD4+ T cells. This table comes from immunoSEQ multiplex PCR, and its TCRdb copy is limited to in-frame clones, with some not included. The sample has about 40,000 clones; just under 80% are singletons. Sequencing input: memory CD4+ T cells from blood. These receptors originate from an adult in good health and CMV-seronegative.

The chain uses TRBV5-4 and TRBJ1-6; 8 positions agree with TRBD1. V was clipped by 1 base and J by 10 bases; unmatched bases: 7. Germline values: CDR1 SGHNT, CDR2 YYREEE (reference sequence). This CDR3 has 15 residues. The DNA for the CDR3 is TGTGCCAGCAGCTTGATCGGCAGGGGGCTGTCACCCCTCCACTTT. Amino acids: CASSLIGRGLSPLHF.

This sequence joins TRBV28 and TRBJ2-7; TRBD1 agrees at 7 bases. Unmatched junction bases numbered 11, after V lost 5 bases and J lost 4 bases. The CDR3 has 15 residues. Germline V gene sequence: CDR1 MDHEN, CDR2 SYDVKM. Here the CDR3 reads CASSPTGNRGYEQYF. Written as DNA, the CDR3 is TGTGCCAGCAGTCCGACAGGGAATCGAGGTTACGAGCAGTACTTC.

The J gene is TRBJ2-6, the V gene TRBV7-2; TRBD1 is a possible D gene (6 bases). The length of the CDR3 is 18 residues. In germline, CDR1 is SGHTA, CDR2 FQGNSA. Trimming removed 0 bases at V and 0 bases at J, with 12 bases between. CDR3 protein: CASSLALGQGSGANVLTF. The CDR3, as DNA: TGTGCCAGCAGCTTAGCACTGGGACAAGGCTCTGGGGCCAACGTCCTGACTTTC.

The gene calls are TRBV19 and TRBJ2-3, with TRBD1 identical over 8 bases. This CDR3 spans 16 amino acids. V lost 6 bases to trimming and J lost 1 base; unmatched junction nucleotides: 9. Germline V lookup: CDR1 LNHDA, CDR2 SQIVND (reference sequence). CDR3 region: CASSRLPGQGTDTQYF. The CDR3 DNA reads as TGTGCCAGTAGCCGATTGCCGGGACAGGGCACAGATACGCAGTATTTT.

This clone was observed a single time. J is TRBJ2-1 and V is TRBV20-1, with a weak D call TRBD2 (5 bases). The CDR3 spans 10 residues. Per the germline V gene, CDR1 is DFQATT and CDR2 is SNEGSKA (reference sequence). V lost 3 bases, J lost 10 bases, and 7 bases lay in between. The CDR3 spells CSASRGEQFF. DNA of the CDR3: TGCAGTGCTAGCAGAGGGGAGCAGTTCTTC.

This clone has only a few counts. This chain connects TRBV20-1 to TRBJ1-2, with D unclear. Germline CDR1 DFQATT, CDR2 SNEGSKA (reference sequence). This CDR3 is built from 11 residues. V was pared by 3 bases and J by 5 bases, with 7 bases between. CDR3 sequence (DNA): TGCAGTGCTAGGTCCGATTATGGCTACACCTTC. Translating gives CSARSDYGYTF.

V and J are TRBV5-4 and TRBJ1-4; D uncertain. Trimming stripped 3 bases from V and 10 bases from J, with 13 bases between. The CDR3 totals 13 residues. CDR1 SGHNT and CDR2 YYREEE come from the germline V gene (reference sequence). CDR3 sequence reads: CASSWLGGRKLFF. The CDR3 DNA sequence: TGTGCCAGCAGCTGGTTAGGTGGGCGAAAACTGTTTTTT.

This clone was detected a few times. The chain combines TRBV9 with TRBJ2-2; D could derive from TRBD1 or TRBD2 (5 bases each). The CDR3 is made up of 15 amino acids. Trimming left V 3 bases short and J 2 bases short, with 11 bases between. Germline values: CDR1 SGDLS, CDR2 YYNGEE. The DNA for the CDR3 is TGTGCCAGCAGCGCCAGCGGACACAACACCGGGGAGCTGTTTTTT. Protein sequence: CASSASGHNTGELFF.

V gene TRBV5-4 combines with J gene TRBJ1-6, with D unclear. This CDR3 is built from 13 residues. The germline V gene has CDR1 SGHNT and CDR2 YYREEE (reference sequence). V was pared by 2 bases and J by 9 bases, with 9 bases between. DNA of the CDR3: TGTGCCAGCAGCTTTACCGGGATTTCACCCCTCCACTTT. Residues: CASSFTGISPLHF.

The chain joins TRBV6-5 to TRBJ1-2, with D unclear. The germline CDR1 and CDR2 sequences are MNHEY and SVGAGI. Trimming shortened V by 6 bases and J by 4 bases, and 18 bases separated the two germline ends. The CDR3 totals 15 residues. DNA of the CDR3: TGTGCCAGCAGAACAGACCCCACTAACCTCTATGGCTACACCTTC. This sequence encodes CASRTDPTNLYGYTF.

The chain recombines TRBV2 with TRBJ1-1, with TRBD1 as a possible D gene (6 bases). V dropped 2 bases and J dropped 3 bases, with 10 bases sitting between them. The CDR3 runs to 14 residues. Germline V lookup: CDR1 SNHLY, CDR2 FYNNEI. CDR3 DNA sequence: TGTGCCAGCAGTGAATTTAGGGGGTACACTGAAGCTTTCTTT. Encoded protein: CASSEFRGYTEAFF.

The rearrangement joins TRBV6-5 to TRBJ2-2; D is uncertain. The CDR3 covers 13 residues. The ends were cut back, 8 bases at V and 0 bases at J, with 7 bases in the middle. The V gene's germline CDR1 is MNHEY and CDR2 SVGAGI. CDR3 region: CASRTPNTGELFF. CDR3 nucleotide sequence: TGTGCCAGCCGAACTCCGAACACCGGGGAGCTGTTTTTT.

This chain uses TRBV5-1 with TRBJ2-5; 8 positions agree with TRBD1. The V segment lost 0 bases and the J segment 4 bases; nucleotides outside the gene matches: 5. Germline loops: CDR1 SGHRS, CDR2 YFSETQ. The CDR3 is made up of 15 amino acids. The CDR3 bases are TGCGCCAGCAGCTTGGTCGGGACAGGTGGAGAGACCCAGTACTTC. It yields the protein CASSLVGTGGETQYF.

The V and J genes are TRBV5-6 and TRBJ1-3; 9 bases are a match to TRBD1. The CDR3 covers 15 residues. Trimming took 4 bases from V and 3 from J; bases not matched to a gene: 5. CDR1 and CDR2 (germline): SGHDT, YYEEEE. CDR3 DNA sequence: TGTGCCAGCAGCAACAGGGGGCGAGGTGGAAACACCATATATTTT. This codes for CASSNRGRGGNTIYF.

This clone came up once. The chain has TRBV12-5 and TRBJ2-7, with TRBD1 identical over 9 bases. Germline lookup yields CDR1 LGHNT and CDR2 FRNRAP. V gave up 6 bases and J gave up 4 bases; unmatched junction bases: 7. The CDR3 is made up of 14 amino acids. This CDR3 is CASGSGTGKYEQYF. The CDR3 DNA follows: TGTGCTAGTGGGTCCGGGACAGGGAAATACGAGCAGTACTTC. Drawing the rest from reference TRBV12-5 and TRBJ2-7, the complete variable domain is DARVTQTPRHKVTEMGQEVTMRCQPILGHNTVFWYRQTMMQGLELLAYFRNRAPLDDSGMPKDRFSAEMPDATLATLKIQPSEPRDSAVYFCASGSGTGKYEQYFGPGTRLTVT.

J is TRBJ1-4 and V is TRBV29-1; weak D call: TRBD1 (5 bases). V was pared by 6 bases and J by 0 bases, with 17 bases between. This CDR3 comprises 16 residues. Germline values: CDR1 SQVTM, CDR2 ANQGSEA. The CDR3 bases are TGCAGCGTCCCGGCGGGGCCGGGGACAACTAATGAAAAACTGTTTTTT. It yields the protein CSVPAGPGTTNEKLFF. The whole variable domain, remainder taken from reference TRBV29-1 and TRBJ1-4, is SAVISQKPSRDICQRGTSLTIQCQVDSQVTMMFWYRQQPGQSLTLIATANQGSEATYESGFVIDKFPISRPNLTFSTLTVSNMSPEDSSIYLCSVPAGPGTTNEKLFFGSGTQLSVL.

The V gene is TRBV10-3, the J gene TRBJ1-2; 12 nucleotides line up with TRBD1. After removal of 7 bases from V and 8 bases from J, the junction contained 14 bases not matched to a gene. The CDR3 runs to 16 residues. The germline V gene has CDR1 ENHRY and CDR2 SYGVKD. The CDR3 region has the DNA TGTGCCATCACACCGGGACAGGGGGCATCCACGAGGGGCTACACCTTC. Its translation: CAITPGQGASTRGYTF.

The CDR3 nucleotides are TGTGCCAGCAGTTTTCGTCGGGTAAGTCTGGTCACTGAAGCTTTCTTT. Protein product: CASSFRRVSLVTEAFF. The rearrangement links TRBV6-5 to TRBJ1-1; no firm D call. V lost 4 bases, J lost 4 bases, and 19 bases lay in between. In germline, CDR1 is MNHEY, CDR2 SVGAGI. This CDR3 spans 16 amino acids.

The chain joins TRBV10-2 to TRBJ1-2; D gene ambiguous. In germline, CDR1 is WSHSY, CDR2 SAAADI. Deletions cut 5 bases from V and 6 bases from J, with 10 bases between. The length of the CDR3 is 12 residues. CDR3 region: CASSQSSHGYTF. In DNA form, the CDR3 reads TGCGCCAGCAGTCAGAGCTCCCATGGCTACACCTTC.

The chain joins TRBV19 to TRBJ2-7; D possibly uses TRBD1 or TRBD2 (5 bases each). This CDR3 has 17 amino acids. The germline V gene has CDR1 LNHDA and CDR2 SQIVND (reference sequence). The V end was cut by 4 bases, the J end by 0 bases, with 19 bases between. CDR3: CASSNAVRDVVSYEQYF. CDR3 coding DNA: TGTGCCAGTAGTAATGCGGTCCGGGACGTCGTCTCCTACGAGCAGTACTTC.

The chain uses TRBV28 and TRBJ2-3; TRBD2 is a possible D gene (6 bases). This CDR3 region has 19 residues. CDR1 and CDR2 from the germline V gene are MDHEN and SYDVKM. V shed 0 bases and J shed 0 bases, with 19 bases lying between them. The CDR3 DNA is TGTGCCAGCAGTTTATGGTACGAGGGAGCGGGTCTAAGCACAGATACGCAGTATTTT. Protein product: CASSLWYEGAGLSTDTQYF.

This clone was seen once. Other DNA sequences of this sample code for an identical CDR3. The chain carries TRBV5-1 and TRBJ2-5, with D unclear. Germline CDR1 is SGHRS and CDR2 is YFSETQ. CDR3 size: 13 residues. V was shortened by 0 bases and J by 0 bases, with 3 bases between the two germline ends. CDR3 amino acids: CASSLGNQETQYF. CDR3 coding DNA: TGCGCCAGCAGCTTGGGGAACCAAGAGACCCAGTACTTC.

This clone was seen a few times. This sequence joins TRBV4-1 and TRBJ1-2; possible D gene TRBD1, 6 bases. Trimming took off 2 bases at V and 5 bases at J, with 12 bases between the two ends. CDR3 length: 14 amino acids. Germline CDR1 and CDR2: MGHRA and YSYEKL. CDR3 bases: TGCGCCAGCAGCCAACCAGGGGTGCGGTATGGCTACACCTTC. Translating it yields CASSQPGVRYGYTF.

V is TRBV19 and J is TRBJ1-2, with D perhaps matching TRBD1 (6 bases). Trimming removed 6 bases from V and 5 bases from J, with 19 bases in between. There are 15 residues in the CDR3. Germline V gene data show CDR1 as LNHDA and CDR2 as SQIVND (reference sequence). The chain's CDR3 is CASSTRQEPNYGYTF. CDR3 nucleotides: TGTGCCAGTAGCACCCGACAGGAGCCAAATTATGGCTACACCTTC.

The chain joins TRBV6-1 to TRBJ1-2, with D possibly matching TRBD1 (5 bases). CDR1 is MNHNS, CDR2 SASEGT, per germline. V shed 6 bases and J shed 3 bases, with 14 bases lying between them. The CDR3 has 14 amino acids. The CDR3 coding sequence is TGTGCCAGCAGCCCCCGGACGGGGGACTATGGCTACACCTTC. Protein sequence: CASSPRTGDYGYTF.

The V call is TRBV30, the J call TRBJ2-3; D gene uncertain. Germline V gene data show CDR1 as GTSNPN and CDR2 as SVGIG (reference sequence). V lost 3 bases and J lost 2, with 12 bases in between. CDR3 length equals 14 residues. The CDR3 loop is CAWRTRLATDTQYF. The CDR3 nucleotides read TGTGCCTGGAGGACCCGGTTGGCCACAGATACGCAGTATTTT. Full variable domain (remainder filled in from reference TRBV30 and TRBJ2-3): SQTIHQWPATLVQPVGSPLSLECTVEGTSNPNLYWYRQAAGRGLQLLFYSVGIGQISSEVPQNLSASRPQDRQFILSSKKLLLSDSGFYLCAWRTRLATDTQYFGPGTRLTVL.

The rearrangement uses TRBV6-1 and TRBJ2-1; perhaps TRBD1 as D (6 bases). Germline V CDR1 and CDR2: MNHNS, SASEGT. This CDR3 contains 14 residues. The V gene lost 6 bases and the J gene lost 10 bases, with 19 bases spanning the gap. The CDR3 protein is CASRPLGGVHEQFF. CDR3 in DNA: TGTGCCAGCAGGCCTTTAGGGGGAGTTCACGAGCAGTTCTTC.

The genes are TRBV29-1 and TRBJ1-2, with D unclear. Germline V lookup: CDR1 SQVTM, CDR2 ANQGSEA. The CDR3 covers 10 residues. V was trimmed by 7 bases and J by 2 bases, leaving 5 bases between them. CDR3 nucleotides: TGCAGCGACGACAACTATGGCTACACCTTC. Its translation: CSDDNYGYTF. Full variable domain (outside the CDR3, taken from reference TRBV29-1 and TRBJ1-2): SAVISQKPSRDICQRGTSLTIQCQVDSQVTMMFWYRQQPGQSLTLIATANQGSEATYESGFVIDKFPISRPNLTFSTLTVSNMSPEDSSIYLCSDDNYGYTFGSGTRLTVV.

The J gene is TRBJ1-6, the V gene TRBV18; possible D gene TRBD1, 6 bases. The CDR3 sequence is 15 residues long. V was pared by 3 bases and J by 9 bases, with 15 bases between. Germline V gene sequence: CDR1 KGHSH, CDR2 LQKENI. As DNA, the CDR3 is TGTGCCAGCTCACCCGTCACGGGGGCTTCTTCACCCCTCCACTTT. Translated: CASSPVTGASSPLHF.